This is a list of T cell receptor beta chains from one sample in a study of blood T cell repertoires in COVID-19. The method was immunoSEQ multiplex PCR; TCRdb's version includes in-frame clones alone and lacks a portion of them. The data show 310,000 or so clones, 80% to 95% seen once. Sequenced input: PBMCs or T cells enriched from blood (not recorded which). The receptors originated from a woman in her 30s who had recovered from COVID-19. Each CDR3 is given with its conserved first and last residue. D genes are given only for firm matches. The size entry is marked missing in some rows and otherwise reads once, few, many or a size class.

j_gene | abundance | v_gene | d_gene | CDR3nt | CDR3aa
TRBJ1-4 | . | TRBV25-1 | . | TGTGCCAGCAGTGATCCAGGGGCTCCTAATGAAAAACTGTTTTTT | CASSDPGAPNEKLFF
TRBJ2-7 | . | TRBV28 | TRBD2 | TGTGCCAGCGACGACAGCGGGGGAACCTACGAGCAGTACTTC | CASDDSGGTYEQYF
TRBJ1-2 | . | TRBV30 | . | TGTGCCTGGAGCCAAACGACAGGTGCCGGCTACACCTTC | CAWSQTTGAGYTF
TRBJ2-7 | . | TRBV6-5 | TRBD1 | TGTGCCAGCAGCCGGGACAGGGACTACGAGCAGTACTTC | CASSRDRDYEQYF
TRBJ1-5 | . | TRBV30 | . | TGTGCCTGGAATGCCGGAGGCAATCAGCCCCAGCATTTT | CAWNAGGNQPQHF
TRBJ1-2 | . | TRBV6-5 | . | TGTGCCAGCACAATGATCGACAGTAACTATGGCTACACCTTC | CASTMIDSNYGYTF
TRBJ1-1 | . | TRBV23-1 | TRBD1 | TGCGCCAGCAGTCCCCGGACAGGGAGAAACACTGAAGCTTTCTTT | CASSPRTGRNTEAFF
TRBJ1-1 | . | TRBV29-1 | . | TGCAGCGTTCCGCGGGACGGCCTCATGAACACTGAAGCTTTCTTT | CSVPRDGLMNTEAFF
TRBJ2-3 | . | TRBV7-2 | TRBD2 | TGTGCCAGCAGCCAAGGGACTATCGCCACAGATACGCAGTATTTT | CASSQGTIATDTQYF
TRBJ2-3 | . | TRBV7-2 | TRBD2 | TGTGCCAGCAGCTCCGGACTAGCGGGTTGGACAGATACGCAGTATTTT | CASSSGLAGWTDTQYF
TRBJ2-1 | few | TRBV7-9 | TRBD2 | TGTGCCAGCAGCTTAGTTGGGTCTAGCGGGAGAGAGCAGTTCTTC | CASSLVGSSGREQFF
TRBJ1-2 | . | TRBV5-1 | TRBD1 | TGCGCCAGCAGCTTGGCATATGGACAGGGGGCAGGAGGCTACACCTTC | CASSLAYGQGAGGYTF
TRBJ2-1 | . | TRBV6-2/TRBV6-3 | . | TGTGCCAGCAGTTATGTTCAGGGACAAATCTACAATGAGCAGTTCTTC | CASSYVQGQIYNEQFF
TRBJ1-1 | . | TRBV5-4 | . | TGTGCCATCCGCAGGGACACTGAAGCTTTCTTT | CAIRRDTEAFF
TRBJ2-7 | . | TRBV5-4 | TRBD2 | TGTGCCAGCAGTAGCCTAGGACTAGCGGGAGGGCCTGGAGACGAGCAGTACTTC | CASSSLGLAGGPGDEQYF
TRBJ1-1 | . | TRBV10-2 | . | TGCGCCAGCAGTGACTTGGCGGGGGCTGAAGCTTTCTTT | CASSDLAGAEAFF
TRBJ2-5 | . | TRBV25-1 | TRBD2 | TGTGCCAGCAGTGACCGGGAGGGCCGGGAGACCCAGTACTTC | CASSDREGRETQYF
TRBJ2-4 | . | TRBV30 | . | TGTGCCTCCGAGGCCCCAGCCAAAAACATTCAGTACTTC | CASEAPAKNIQYF
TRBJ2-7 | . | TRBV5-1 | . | TGCGCCAGCAGCTCCCACGACAGGTCCTACGAGCAGTACTTC | CASSSHDRSYEQYF
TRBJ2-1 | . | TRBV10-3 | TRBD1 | TGTGCCATCAGTGGGTCGGTGGGGACAGGCTCCTACAATGAGCAGTTCTTC | CAISGSVGTGSYNEQFF
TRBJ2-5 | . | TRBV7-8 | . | TGTGCCAGCAGCCTCCGTGGGAGGCTCGAAGAGACCCAGTACTTC | CASSLRGRLEETQYF
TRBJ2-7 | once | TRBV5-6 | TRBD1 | TGTGCCAGCAGCTTGGTCGGGGGACAGGGGGCGAACTACGAGCAGTACTTC | CASSLVGGQGANYEQYF
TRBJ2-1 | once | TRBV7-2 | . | TGTGCCAGCAGCTTAAACCGGGGGGCGGGAAATGAGCAGTTCTTC | CASSLNRGAGNEQFF